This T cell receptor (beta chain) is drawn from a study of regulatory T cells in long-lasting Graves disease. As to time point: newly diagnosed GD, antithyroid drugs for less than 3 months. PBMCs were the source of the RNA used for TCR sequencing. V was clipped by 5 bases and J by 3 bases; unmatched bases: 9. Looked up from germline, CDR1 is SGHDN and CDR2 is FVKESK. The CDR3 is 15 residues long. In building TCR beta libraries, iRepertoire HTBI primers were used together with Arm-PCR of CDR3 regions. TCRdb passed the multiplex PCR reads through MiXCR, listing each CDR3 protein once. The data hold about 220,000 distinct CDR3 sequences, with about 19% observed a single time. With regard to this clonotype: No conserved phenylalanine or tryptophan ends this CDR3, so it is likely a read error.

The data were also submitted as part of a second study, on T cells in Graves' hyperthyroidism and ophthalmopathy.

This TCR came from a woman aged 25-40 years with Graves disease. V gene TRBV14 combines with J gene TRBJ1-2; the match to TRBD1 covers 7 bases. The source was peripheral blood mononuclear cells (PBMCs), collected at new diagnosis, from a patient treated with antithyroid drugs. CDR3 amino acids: CASSYLGGADYGYTL. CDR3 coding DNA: TGTGCCAGCAGCTACCTAGGGGGCGCCGACTATGGCTACACCTTA.